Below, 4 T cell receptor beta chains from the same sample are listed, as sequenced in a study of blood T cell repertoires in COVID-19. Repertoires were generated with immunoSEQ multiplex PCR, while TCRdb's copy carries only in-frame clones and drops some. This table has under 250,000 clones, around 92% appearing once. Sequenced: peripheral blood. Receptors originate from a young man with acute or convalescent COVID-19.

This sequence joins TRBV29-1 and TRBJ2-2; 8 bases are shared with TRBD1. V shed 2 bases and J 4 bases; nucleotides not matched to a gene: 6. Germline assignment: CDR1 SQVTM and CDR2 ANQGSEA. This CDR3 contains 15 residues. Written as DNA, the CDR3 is TGCAGCGTTGAATTGGGCAGGGGGCTCACCGGGGAGCTGTTTTTT. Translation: CSVELGRGLTGELFF.

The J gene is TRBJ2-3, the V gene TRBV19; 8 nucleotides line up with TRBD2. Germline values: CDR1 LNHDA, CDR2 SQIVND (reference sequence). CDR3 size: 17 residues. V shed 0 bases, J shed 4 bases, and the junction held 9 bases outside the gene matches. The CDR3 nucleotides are TGTGCCAGTAGTATAGATCAAGGTAGCGGGACCGCAGATACGCAGTATTTT. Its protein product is CASSIDQGSGTADTQYF.

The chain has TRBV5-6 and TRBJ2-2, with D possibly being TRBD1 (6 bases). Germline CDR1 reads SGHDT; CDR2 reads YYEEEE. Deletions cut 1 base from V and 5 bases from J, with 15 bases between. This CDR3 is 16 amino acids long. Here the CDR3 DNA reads TGTGCCAGCAGCTTGAAGATCCCAGGGGAGACCGGGGAGCTGTTTTTT. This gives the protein CASSLKIPGETGELFF.

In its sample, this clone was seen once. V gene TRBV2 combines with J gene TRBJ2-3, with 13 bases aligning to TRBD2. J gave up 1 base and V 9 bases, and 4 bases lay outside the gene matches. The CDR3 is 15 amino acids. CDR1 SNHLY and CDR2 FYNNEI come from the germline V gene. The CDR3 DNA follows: TGTGCCAGGGGGACTAGCGGGGCGCGCACAGATACGCAGTATTTT. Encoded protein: CARGTSGARTDTQYF.